The source of this T cell receptor (beta chain) is a study of blood T cell repertoires in COVID-19. Study-level background: Nucleic acid was either cDNA or gDNA, and it came from T cells, B-cell-depleted T cells, or PBMCs.

V shed 5 bases and J 7 bases; nucleotides not matched to a gene: 5. The CDR3 runs 12 residues. Per the germline V gene, CDR1 is GTSNPN and CDR2 is SVGIG (reference sequence). Everyone who took part was roughly 18 to 90 years old, and they came from roughly 25 US areas. Cohorts were assigned according to the clinical history that participants reported. Recovered status applied to Cohort 3 donors who had two consecutive negative PCRs. It also applied to those with clearance or with symptom resolution. Assay: immunoSEQ multiplex PCR; the TCRdb copy retains only in-frame clones and omits some. The data hold 150,000 to 200,000 clones, with over 75% observed a single time.

Sequencing used PBMCs or T cells enriched from blood (not recorded which). This chain uses TRBV30 with TRBJ1-1, with 9 nucleotides matching TRBD1. The receptor comes from a young woman who had recovered from COVID-19. The CDR3 protein is CAWDRGKGEAFF. The CDR3 DNA follows: TGTGCCTGGGACAGGGGGAAGGGTGAAGCTTTCTTT.